This paragraph covers one T cell receptor beta chain sequence. Its antigen is undetermined. Molecular barcoded adaptors covering alpha/delta and beta/gamma chains were used on about 0.4 ug RNA. TCRdb passed the reads through MiXCR, listing each CDR3 protein once. The repertoire consists of more than 100,000 distinct CDR3 sequences, with roughly 13% occurring once and the leading ten covering more than 6.5%. The data are from a study of read filtering for tumor transcriptome and immune sequencing. In the study overall: Patients were some 16 male and roughly 15 female, mean age 65.9 years, range about 45 to 85. IR-seq gave about 3.5 to 10.27 million TCR reads per sample; RNA-seq gave about 80 to 1273. Findings of the study overall: This fraction held mixed bone marrow immune cells after CD138-negative sorting.

Every patient had bone marrow sampled while the disease was active. Germline V lookup: CDR1 KGHSH, CDR2 LQKENI. V gave up 6 bases and J gave up 4 bases, with 12 bases separating them. The CDR3 length is 13 residues. The TCR originated in a donor aged 40 or older with multiple myeloma. Sequenced sample: a population of CD138-negative cells sorted from bone marrow. The chain carries TRBV18 and TRBJ2-5; unclear D gene. The CDR3 DNA follows: TGTGCCAGCTCCCCCGGAACTCCAGAGACCCAGTACTTC. This encodes CASSPGTPETQYF.